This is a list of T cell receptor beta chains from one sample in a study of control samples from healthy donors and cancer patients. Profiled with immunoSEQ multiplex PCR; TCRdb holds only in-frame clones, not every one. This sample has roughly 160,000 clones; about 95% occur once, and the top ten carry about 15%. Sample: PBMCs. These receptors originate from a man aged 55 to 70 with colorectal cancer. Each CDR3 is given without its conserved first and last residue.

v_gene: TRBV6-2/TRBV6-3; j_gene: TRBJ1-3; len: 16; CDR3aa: ASSYSRQRVTWENTIY
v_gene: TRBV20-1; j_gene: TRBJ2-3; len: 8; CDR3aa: SATRDTQY
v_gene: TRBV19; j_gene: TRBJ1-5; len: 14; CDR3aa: ASSIEWGSGRQPQH
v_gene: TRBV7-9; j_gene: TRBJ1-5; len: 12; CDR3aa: ASSFGQPNQPQH
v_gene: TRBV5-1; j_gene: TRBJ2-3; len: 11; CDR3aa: ASSFGDTDTQY
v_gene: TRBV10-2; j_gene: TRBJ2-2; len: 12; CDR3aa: ASSEQGNTGELF
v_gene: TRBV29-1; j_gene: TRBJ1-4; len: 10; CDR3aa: SVGLADEKLF
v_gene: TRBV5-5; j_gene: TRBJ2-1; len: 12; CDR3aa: ASLDRGPYNEQF
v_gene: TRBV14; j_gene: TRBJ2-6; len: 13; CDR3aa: ASSQLGSGANVLT
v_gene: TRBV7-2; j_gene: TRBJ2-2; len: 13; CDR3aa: ASNTRQTLTGELF
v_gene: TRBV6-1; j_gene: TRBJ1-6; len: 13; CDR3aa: ASSEGATYNSPLH
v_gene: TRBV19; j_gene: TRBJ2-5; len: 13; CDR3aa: ASSANRGFQETQY
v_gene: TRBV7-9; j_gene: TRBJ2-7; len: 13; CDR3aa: ASSLQGARSYEQY
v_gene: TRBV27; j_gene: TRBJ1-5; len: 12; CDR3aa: ASRANGGNQPQH
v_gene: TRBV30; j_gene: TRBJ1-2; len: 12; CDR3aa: AWRVGRGMDGYT
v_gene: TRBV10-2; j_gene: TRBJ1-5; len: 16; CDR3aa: ASSGIGSDDRSNQPQH
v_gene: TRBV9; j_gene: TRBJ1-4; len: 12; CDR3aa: ASSVGSNGEKLF
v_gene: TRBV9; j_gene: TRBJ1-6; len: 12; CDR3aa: ASSGTRANSPLH
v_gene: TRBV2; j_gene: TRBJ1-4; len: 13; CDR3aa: ASSESFGGYEKLF
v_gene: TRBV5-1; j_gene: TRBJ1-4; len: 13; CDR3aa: ASSLMESTQSKLF
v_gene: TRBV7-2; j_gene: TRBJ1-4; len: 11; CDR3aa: ASSSRGNEKLF
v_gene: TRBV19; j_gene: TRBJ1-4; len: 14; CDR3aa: ASSTQRRGANEKLF
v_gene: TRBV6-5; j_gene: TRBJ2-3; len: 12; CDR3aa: ASRRGRSTDTQY
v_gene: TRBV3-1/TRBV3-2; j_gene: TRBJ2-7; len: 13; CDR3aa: ASSTGTGPTYEQY
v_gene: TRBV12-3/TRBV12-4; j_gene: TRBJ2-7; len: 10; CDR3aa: ASSPRSYEQY
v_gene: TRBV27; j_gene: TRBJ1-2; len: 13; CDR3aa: ASSFSRGSNYGYT
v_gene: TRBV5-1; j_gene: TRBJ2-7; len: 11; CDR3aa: ASSLEGLYEQY
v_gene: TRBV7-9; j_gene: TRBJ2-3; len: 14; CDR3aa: ASSRPGLAGADTQY
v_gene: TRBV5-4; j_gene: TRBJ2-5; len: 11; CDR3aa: ASSSGTGQTQY
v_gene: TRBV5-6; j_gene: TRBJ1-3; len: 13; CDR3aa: ASSGTGTGRNTIY
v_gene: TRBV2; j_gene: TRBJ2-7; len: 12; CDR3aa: ASSVGLASSEQY
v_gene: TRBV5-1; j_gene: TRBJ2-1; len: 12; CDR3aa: ASSLGQGADEQF
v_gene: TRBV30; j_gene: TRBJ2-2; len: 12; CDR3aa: AWSGTGNTGELF
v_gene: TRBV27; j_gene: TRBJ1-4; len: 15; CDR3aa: ASKPQGGLGTNEKLF
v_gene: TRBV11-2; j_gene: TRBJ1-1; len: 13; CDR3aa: ASSLRGVLNTEAF
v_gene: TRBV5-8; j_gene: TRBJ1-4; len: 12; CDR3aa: ASRMTGGGEKLF
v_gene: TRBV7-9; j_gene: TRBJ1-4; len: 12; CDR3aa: ASNSRANNEKLF
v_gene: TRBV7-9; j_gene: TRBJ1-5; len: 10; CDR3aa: ASSLLEQPQH
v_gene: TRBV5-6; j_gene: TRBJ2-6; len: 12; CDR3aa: ASSLGAGANVLT
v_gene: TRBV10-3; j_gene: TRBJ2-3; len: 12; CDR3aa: AISERGPPDTQY
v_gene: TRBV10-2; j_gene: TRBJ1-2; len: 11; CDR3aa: ASSESRIGHYT
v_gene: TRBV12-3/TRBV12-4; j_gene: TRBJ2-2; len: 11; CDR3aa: ASSRAFTGELF
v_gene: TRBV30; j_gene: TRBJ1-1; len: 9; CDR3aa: AWGRQTEAF
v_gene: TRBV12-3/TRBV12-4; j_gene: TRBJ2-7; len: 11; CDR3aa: ASRAERGYEQY
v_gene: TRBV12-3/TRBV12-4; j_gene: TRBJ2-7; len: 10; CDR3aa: ASSLGAGEQY
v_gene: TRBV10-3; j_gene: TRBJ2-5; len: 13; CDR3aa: AISESWEAQETQY
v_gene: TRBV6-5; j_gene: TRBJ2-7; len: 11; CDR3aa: ASSVGPLSEQY
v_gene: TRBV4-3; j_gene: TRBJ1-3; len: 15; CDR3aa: ASSHRARGAGGNTIY
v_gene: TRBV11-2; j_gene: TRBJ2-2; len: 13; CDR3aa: ASSLVRQPAGELF
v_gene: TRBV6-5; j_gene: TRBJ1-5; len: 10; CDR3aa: AAGQGNQPQH
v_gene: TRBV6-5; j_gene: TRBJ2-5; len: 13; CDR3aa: ASSYLGLAQETQY
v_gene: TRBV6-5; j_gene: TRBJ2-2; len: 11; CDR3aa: ASNYGNTGELF
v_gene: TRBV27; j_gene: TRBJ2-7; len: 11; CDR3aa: ASTTGSSYEQY
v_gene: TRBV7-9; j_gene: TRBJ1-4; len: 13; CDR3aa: ASSLLGAENEKLF
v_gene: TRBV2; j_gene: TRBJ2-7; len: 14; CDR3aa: ASSVDRLPYSYEQY
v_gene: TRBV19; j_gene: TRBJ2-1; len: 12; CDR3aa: ASSTAGTLGEQF
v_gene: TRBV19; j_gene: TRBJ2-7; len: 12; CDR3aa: ASSFPDSAGEQY
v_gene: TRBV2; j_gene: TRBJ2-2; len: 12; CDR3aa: ASIRELNTGELF
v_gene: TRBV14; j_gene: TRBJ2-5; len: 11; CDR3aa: ASSHLDLETQY
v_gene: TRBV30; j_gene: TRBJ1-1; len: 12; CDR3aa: AWSDDRRRTEAF